This TCR beta chain was observed in a study of beta chain features in type 1 diabetes. Expressed TCRB transcripts were sequenced because the entire RNA isolate underwent reverse transcription. TCRdb's table, derived via immunoSEQ multiplex PCR, lists solely in-frame clones and lacks some. The data contain 130,000 or so clones, 9% to 10% of them singletons. CDR1 and CDR2 from the germline V gene are MNHEY and SVGAGI. The CDR3 contains 14 residues. The trim removed 11 bases at V and 0 bases at J, leaving 8 bases unmatched. The material sequenced was central memory CD4+ T cells from blood. The J gene is TRBJ2-3, the V gene TRBV6-5; 7 bases are a match to TRBD1. The TCR originated in a woman aged 40 to 55 in good health. CDR3 nucleotide sequence: TGTGCCTGCTCCAGGGGGATTAGCACAGATACGCAGTATTTT. Translation gives CACSRGISTDTQYF.